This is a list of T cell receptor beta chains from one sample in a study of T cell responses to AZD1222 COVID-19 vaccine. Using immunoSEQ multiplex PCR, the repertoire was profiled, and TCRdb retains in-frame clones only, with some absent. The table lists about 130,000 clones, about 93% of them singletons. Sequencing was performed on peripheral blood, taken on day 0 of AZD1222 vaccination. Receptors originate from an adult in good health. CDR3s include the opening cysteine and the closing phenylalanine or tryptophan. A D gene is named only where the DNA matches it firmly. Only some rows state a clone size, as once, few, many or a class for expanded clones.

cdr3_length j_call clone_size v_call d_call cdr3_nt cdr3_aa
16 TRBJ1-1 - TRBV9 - TGTGCCAGCAGCGCGGGACCTGCGGGGTTAAACACTGAAGCTTTCTTT CASSAGPAGLNTEAFF
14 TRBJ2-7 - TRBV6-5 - TGTGCCAGCAGTTACACGACACCCACCTACGAGCAGTACTTC CASSYTTPTYEQYF
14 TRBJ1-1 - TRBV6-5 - TGTGCCAGCAACGCACTCGGGGGTCAGACTGAAGCTTTCTTT CASNALGGQTEAFF
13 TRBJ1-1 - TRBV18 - TGTGCCAGCTCCCTGAACAGGGACACTGAAGCTTTCTTT CASSLNRDTEAFF
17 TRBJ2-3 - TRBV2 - TGTGCCAGCAGTGAAGGGCCTCAGAAAAGGGGCCTGAATACGCAGTATTTT CASSEGPQKRGLNTQYF
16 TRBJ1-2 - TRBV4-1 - TGCGCCAGCAGCCAAGATTTAAACCCGGGCAGGGCTGGCTACACCTTC CASSQDLNPGRAGYTF
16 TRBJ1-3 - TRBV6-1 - TGTGCCAGCAGTGTGACAATCGCGAGCTCTGGAAACACCATATATTTT CASSVTIASSGNTIYF
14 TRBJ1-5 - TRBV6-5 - TGTGCCAGCAGTTACTCCGGTTACAATCAGCCCCAGCATTTT CASSYSGYNQPQHF
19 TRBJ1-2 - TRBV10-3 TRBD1 TGTGCCATCAGACCCCGGGACAGGGGGAATCCCATATTTAACTATGGCTACACCTTC CAIRPRDRGNPIFNYGYTF
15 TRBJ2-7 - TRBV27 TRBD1 TGTGCCAGCAGTTCTCCGACACAGGGGACCTACGAGCAGTACTTC CASSSPTQGTYEQYF
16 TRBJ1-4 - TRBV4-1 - TGCGCCAGCAGCCAAGGGGTGGTGTCGTCTAATGAAAAACTGTTTTTT CASSQGVVSSNEKLFF
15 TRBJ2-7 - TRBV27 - TGTGCCAGCAGTTTAAACGGGGGGCCATCCTACGAGCAGTACTTC CASSLNGGPSYEQYF
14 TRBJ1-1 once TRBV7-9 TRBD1 TGTGCCAGCAGCTTAGGGACAGGGAACACTGAAGCTTTCTTT CASSLGTGNTEAFF
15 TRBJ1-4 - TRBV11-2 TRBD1 TGTGCCAGCAGCTTGGACAGGGGGTTGGGAGAAAAACTGTTTTTT CASSLDRGLGEKLFF
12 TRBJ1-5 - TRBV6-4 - TGTGCCAGCAGTGCCCAGGGGCAGCCCCAGCATTTT CASSAQGQPQHF
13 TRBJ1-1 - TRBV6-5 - TGTGCCAGCGCCCTCCCTGGGACCACTGAAGCTTTCTTT CASALPGTTEAFF
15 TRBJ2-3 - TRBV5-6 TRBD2 TGTGCCAGCAGCCAAACTAGCGGGGGGACAGATACGCAGTATTTT CASSQTSGGTDTQYF
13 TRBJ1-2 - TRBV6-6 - TGTGCCAGCAGCGCTTATCGTGGCTATGGCTACACCTTC CASSAYRGYGYTF
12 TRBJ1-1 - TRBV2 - TGTGCCAGCAGTCTCAGGAACACTGAAGCTTTCTTT CASSLRNTEAFF
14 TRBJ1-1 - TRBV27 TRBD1 TGTGCCAGCAGTCCGGGACAGGGGAACACTGAAGCTTTCTTT CASSPGQGNTEAFF
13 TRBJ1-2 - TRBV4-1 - TGCGCCAGCAGCCACGGGACAATCGATGGCTACACCTTC CASSHGTIDGYTF
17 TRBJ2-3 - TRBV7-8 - TGTGCCAGCAGCTTAGTTGGTCACCTCATTGGCACAGATACGCAGTATTTT CASSLVGHLIGTDTQYF
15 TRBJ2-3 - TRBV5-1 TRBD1 TGCGCCAGCAGCTTCGTAGGGGGCCCCGGAGATACGCAGTATTTT CASSFVGGPGDTQYF
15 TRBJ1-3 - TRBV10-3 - TGTGCCATCAGTGAGTCGATGATAGGGGGAAACACCATATATTTT CAISESMIGGNTIYF
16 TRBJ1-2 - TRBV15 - TGTGCCACCAGCAGAGAGGGACGGGGAATTGGCTATGGCTACACCTTC CATSREGRGIGYGYTF